These 3 T cell receptor beta chains came from one sample sequenced in a study of T cells in Graves' hyperthyroidism and ophthalmopathy. TCR beta CDR3 regions were amplified from RNA. The HTBI primer set served for first-round RT-PCR of the TCR CDR3. TCRdb independently ran MiXCR on the multiplex PCR reads; one entry per CDR3 protein. The sample gives 500,000 to 550,000 distinct CDR3 sequences, more than 20% of which show up once; about 30% is in the top ten. Sequencing was carried out using blood. These receptors were obtained from a man aged 18 to 30 with Graves' hyperthyroidism.

The chain employs TRBV12-3 or TRBV12-4 and TRBJ2-7; no reliable D call. V lost 7 bases and J 3 bases, leaving 16 bases between the germline ends. The CDR3 length is 14 residues. The CDR3, as DNA: TGTGCCAGCACTTCGAACGCAGGTAGCTACGAGCAGTACTTC. Translation: CASTSNAGSYEQYF.

The rearrangement joins TRBV20-1 to TRBJ1-2; D unresolved. This CDR3 region has 17 residues. CDR1 is DFQATT and CDR2 is SNEGSKA in the germline V gene (reference sequence). V was shortened by 2 bases and J by 0 bases, with 19 bases between the two germline ends. CDR3 in amino acids: CSARKSFIRGTNYGYTF. The CDR3 DNA follows: TGCAGTGCTAGAAAAAGCTTTATTCGGGGAACTAACTATGGCTACACCTTC.

This clonotype was observed once. This chain links TRBV11-2 with TRBJ2-5; 9 nucleotides match TRBD2. V trimming: 8 bases; J trimming: 2 bases; junction bases outside the gene matches: 6. Germline lookup yields CDR1 SGHAT and CDR2 FQNNGV. This CDR3 has 14 residues. CDR3: CASQTSGLQETQYF. In DNA form, the CDR3 reads TGTGCCAGCCAGACTAGCGGCCTTCAAGAGACCCAGTACTTC.